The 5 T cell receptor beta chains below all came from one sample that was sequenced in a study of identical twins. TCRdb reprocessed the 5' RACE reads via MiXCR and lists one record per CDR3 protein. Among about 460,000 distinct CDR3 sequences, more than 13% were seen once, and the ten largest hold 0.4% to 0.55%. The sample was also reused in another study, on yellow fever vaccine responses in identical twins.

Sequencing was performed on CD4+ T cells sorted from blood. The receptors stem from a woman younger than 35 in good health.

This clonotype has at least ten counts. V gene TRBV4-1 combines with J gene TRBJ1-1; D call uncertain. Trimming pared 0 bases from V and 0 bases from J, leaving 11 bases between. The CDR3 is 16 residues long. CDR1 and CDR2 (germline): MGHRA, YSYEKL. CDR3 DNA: TGCGCCAGCAGCCAAGATTTTGGCAGAATGAACACTGAAGCTTTCTTT. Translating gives CASSQDFGRMNTEAFF.

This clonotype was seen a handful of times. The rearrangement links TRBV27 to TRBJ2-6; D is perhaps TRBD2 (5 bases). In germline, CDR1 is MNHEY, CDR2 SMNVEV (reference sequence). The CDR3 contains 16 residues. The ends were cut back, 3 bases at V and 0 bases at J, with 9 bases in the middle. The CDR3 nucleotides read TGTGCCAGCAGTTTTTCGGGGAGCTCTGGGGCCAACGTCCTGACTTTC. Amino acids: CASSFSGSSGANVLTF.

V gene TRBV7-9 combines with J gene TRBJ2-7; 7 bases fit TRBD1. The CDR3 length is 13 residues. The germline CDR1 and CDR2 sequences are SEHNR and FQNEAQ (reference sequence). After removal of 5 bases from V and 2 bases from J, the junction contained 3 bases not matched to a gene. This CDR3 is CASSVDRAYEQYF. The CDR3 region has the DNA TGTGCCAGCAGCGTTGACAGGGCCTACGAGCAGTACTTC.

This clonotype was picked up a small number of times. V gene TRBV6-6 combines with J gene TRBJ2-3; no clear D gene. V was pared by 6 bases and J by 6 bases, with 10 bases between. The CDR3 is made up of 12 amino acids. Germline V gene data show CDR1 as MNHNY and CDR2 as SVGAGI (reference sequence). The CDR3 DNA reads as TGTGCCAGCAGCATCAAGGCGGATACGCAGTATTTT. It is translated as CASSIKADTQYF.

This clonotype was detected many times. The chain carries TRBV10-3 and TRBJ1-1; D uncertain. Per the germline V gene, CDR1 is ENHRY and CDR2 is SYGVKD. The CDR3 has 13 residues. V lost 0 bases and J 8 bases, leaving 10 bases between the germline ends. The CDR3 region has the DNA TGTGCCATCAGTGAGTCGAGTTTAGGGGAAGCTTTCTTT. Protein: CAISESSLGEAFF.